The 6 T cell receptor beta chains below come from one sample, sequenced in a study of blood T cell repertoires in COVID-19. Libraries were prepared by immunoSEQ multiplex PCR; TCRdb keeps only in-frame clonotypes and omits some of them. The sample has 200,000 to 250,000 clones; 75% to 90% are singletons. Source material: PBMCs or T cells enriched from blood (not recorded which). The receptor source for this set is a man in his fifties who had been exposed to COVID-19.

The chain combines TRBV12-3 or TRBV12-4 with TRBJ1-4; no firm D call. The CDR3 contains 13 residues. Trimming left V 3 bases short and J 6 bases short, with 8 bases between. The CDR3 loop is CASSFRSYEKLFF. CDR3 sequence (DNA): TGTGCCAGCAGTTTCCGTTCCTATGAAAAACTGTTTTTT.

The rearrangement links TRBV7-9 to TRBJ2-1, with 8 nucleotides matching TRBD2. This CDR3 is 16 amino acids long. CDR1 and CDR2 (germline): SEHNR, FQNEAQ (reference sequence). V was clipped by 2 bases and J by 7 bases; unmatched bases: 10. The DNA of the CDR3 is TGTGCCAGCAGCTTAATGTTCGCGGGAGGAGGTAATGAGCAGTTCTTC. Encoded protein: CASSLMFAGGGNEQFF.

V gene TRBV4-2 combines with J gene TRBJ1-6, with D possibly being TRBD1 (6 bases). Germline assignment: CDR1 LGHNA and CDR2 YNFKEQ. This CDR3 has 16 residues. Trimming took off 8 bases at V and 0 bases at J, with 14 bases between the two ends. The chain's CDR3 is CASLPSGDSYNSPLHF. As DNA, the CDR3 is TGTGCCAGCCTTCCCTCAGGGGACTCCTATAATTCACCCCTCCACTTT.

The sample holds a few counts of this clone. CDR3 protein: CASSVGQNTGETQYF. In DNA, the CDR3 is TGTGCCAGCAGCGTAGGACAGAACACAGGGGAGACCCAGTACTTC. The chain joins TRBV9 to TRBJ2-5; a possible D gene is TRBD1 (6 bases). Trimming took 0 bases from V and 5 from J, leaving 14 bases between them. Germline V gene lookup returns CDR1 SGDLS and CDR2 YYNGEE. The CDR3 is made up of 15 amino acids.

This chain's CDR3 is CASSLSQGGNTEAFF. The CDR3 DNA reads as TGTGCCAGCAGTTTATCCCAGGGGGGGAACACTGAAGCTTTCTTT. The chain combines TRBV27 with TRBJ1-1, with 7 bases fitting TRBD1. Trimming cost V 0 bases and J 1 base; bases outside gene matches: 2. Germline V CDR1 and CDR2: MNHEY, SMNVEV (reference sequence). The CDR3 spans 15 residues.

The V and J genes are TRBV6-6 and TRBJ1-1; D is possibly TRBD1 (5 bases). Trimming pared 2 bases from V and 3 bases from J, leaving 10 bases between. The CDR3 contains 14 residues. Germline CDR1 is MNHNY and CDR2 is SVGAGI (reference sequence). The CDR3, as DNA: TGTGCCAGCAGTTACATGGGGGGAGACACTGAAGCTTTCTTT. Encoded protein: CASSYMGGDTEAFF.